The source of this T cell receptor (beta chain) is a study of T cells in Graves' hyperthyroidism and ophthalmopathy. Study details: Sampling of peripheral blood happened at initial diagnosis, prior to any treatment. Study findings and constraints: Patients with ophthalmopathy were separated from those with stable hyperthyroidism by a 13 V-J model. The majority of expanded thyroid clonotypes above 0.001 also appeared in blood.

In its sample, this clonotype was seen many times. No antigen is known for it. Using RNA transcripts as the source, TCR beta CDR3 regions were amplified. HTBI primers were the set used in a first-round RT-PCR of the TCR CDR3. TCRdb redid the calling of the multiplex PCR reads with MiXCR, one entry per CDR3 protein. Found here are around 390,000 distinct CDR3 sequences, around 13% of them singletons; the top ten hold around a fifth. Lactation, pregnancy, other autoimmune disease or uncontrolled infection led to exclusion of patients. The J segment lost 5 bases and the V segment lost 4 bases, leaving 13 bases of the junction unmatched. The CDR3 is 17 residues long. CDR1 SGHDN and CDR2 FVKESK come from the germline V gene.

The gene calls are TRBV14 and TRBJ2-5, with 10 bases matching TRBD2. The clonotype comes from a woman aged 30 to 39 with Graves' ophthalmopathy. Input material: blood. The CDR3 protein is CASSPRRASGGYETQYF. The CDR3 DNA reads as TGTGCCAGCAGCCCGAGACGGGCTAGCGGGGGATACGAGACCCAGTACTTC.